The source of this T cell receptor beta chain is a study of metastatic and nonmetastatic thyroid tumors. At least ten counts were recorded for this clone. Antigen specificity is unknown. Until they underwent thyroid surgery, no patient had received any treatment. MiXCR reprocessed the PCR reads for TCRdb. The table has 70,000 or so clones, 13% to 15% seen once. CDR1 LGHNA and CDR2 YSLEER come from the germline V gene. The CDR3 is 16 amino acids. The junction had 4 bases not matched to a gene; V was cut back by 4 bases and J by 6 bases. Study observations and caveats: Benign nodules were reported to have significantly lower TCR beta diversity than malignant thyroid tumors, in blood and tumor.

The chain combines TRBV4-3 with TRBJ2-1; TRBD2 matches at 15 bases. Sequencing was performed on blood. The source of this sequence is a male donor with papillary thyroid cancer or a benign thyroid nodule (not recorded which). Some clones in this sample may be carry-over from other donors' samples. The CDR3 DNA is TGCGCCAGCAGCCTCAGGACTAGCGGGAGGGCCAATGAGCAGTTCTTC. Protein product: CASSLRTSGRANEQFF.